The 4 T cell receptor beta chains reported below all come from one sample, sequenced in a study of T cell repertoires in cytomegalovirus infection (dated by TCRdb to about 2019). The instrument was an Illumina HiSeq 1500. TCRdb itself trimmed the public reads at Q25 with fastp, ran MiXCR and retained productive beta chains. Each record represents a unique CDR3 protein, reported with the most common genes and DNA among its rows. The sample yields hundreds of thousands of distinct CDR3 sequences; under 25% were counted once. Over 15% of the sample is in the top ten clones. Sequences were obtained from CD8+ T cells from PBMCs. The receptors were gathered from a human donor in good health (CMV status not recorded). Some clones in this sample may be carry-over from other donors' samples.

The J gene is TRBJ2-1, the V gene TRBV7-6; 10 bases align to TRBD2. The V gene end was trimmed by 1 base and the J gene end by 0 bases; junction bases not matched to a gene: 3. The CDR3 consists of 17 residues. Germline V gene lookup returns CDR1 SGHVS and CDR2 FNYEAQ. The DNA of the CDR3 is TGTGCCAGCAGCTTAGAGAGCGGGGGGGCCTCCTACAATGAGCAGTTCTTC. Translation gives CASSLESGGASYNEQFF.

The chain has TRBV7-6 and TRBJ1-1, with D possibly being TRBD1 (6 bases). From germline, CDR1 is SGHVS and CDR2 FNYEAQ. This CDR3 has 16 residues. The V and J ends lost 5 bases and 5 bases respectively, with 21 bases between them. CDR3 nucleotides: TGTGCCAGCAGCCCGGTTGAGTGGGGGCTGGGTACTGAAGCTTTCTTT. Amino acid sequence: CASSPVEWGLGTEAFF.

This clonotype was picked up a small number of times. The CDR3 loop is CASSQGETGWREKLFF. DNA of the CDR3: TGCGCCAGCAGCCAAGGAGAGACAGGGTGGCGTGAAAAACTGTTTTTT. The rearrangement joins TRBV4-1 to TRBJ1-4; 7 nucleotides agree with TRBD1. With V trimmed by 1 base and J by 7 bases, 9 bases remained unmatched. The CDR3 is 16 residues long. The germline V gene encodes CDR1 MGHRA and CDR2 YSYEKL.

By share, this clonotype counts as medium-sized. This CDR3 reads CASSEVSAAEAFF. Here the CDR3 DNA reads TGTGCCAGCAGTGAAGTCAGTGCAGCTGAAGCTTTCTTT. V and J are TRBV6-1 and TRBJ1-1; D is undetermined. CDR3 length equals 13 residues. CDR1 is MNHNS, CDR2 SASEGT, per germline. The V gene lost 1 base and the J gene lost 6 bases, with 9 bases spanning the gap.